This T cell receptor beta chain emerged from a study of T cell responses to AZD1222 COVID-19 vaccine. The study, taken as a whole, reports: The donor cohort was predominantly white British with a female majority, and clonal diversity may have been underestimated.

Some clones are missing from TCRdb's copy, which holds only in-frame ones; the method was immunoSEQ multiplex PCR. The sample includes about 82,000 clones, more than 90% seen only once; the top ten take over 4.5%. As for this clone: Its antigen is still unknown.

V shed 2 bases and J shed 4 bases, with 8 bases lying between them. CDR1 is LGHDT, CDR2 YNNKEL, per germline (reference sequence). The length of the CDR3 is 14 residues. The rearrangement uses TRBV3-1 (or the pseudogene TRBV3-2) and TRBJ2-2; TRBD2 is a possible D gene (5 bases). The sequencing used peripheral blood, collected on day 0 of AZD1222 vaccination. The sequence derives from an adult in good health. CDR3 sequence (DNA): TGTGCCAGCAGCCAAAGGCGGGCCACCGGGGAGCTGTTTTTT. This codes for CASSQRRATGELFF.